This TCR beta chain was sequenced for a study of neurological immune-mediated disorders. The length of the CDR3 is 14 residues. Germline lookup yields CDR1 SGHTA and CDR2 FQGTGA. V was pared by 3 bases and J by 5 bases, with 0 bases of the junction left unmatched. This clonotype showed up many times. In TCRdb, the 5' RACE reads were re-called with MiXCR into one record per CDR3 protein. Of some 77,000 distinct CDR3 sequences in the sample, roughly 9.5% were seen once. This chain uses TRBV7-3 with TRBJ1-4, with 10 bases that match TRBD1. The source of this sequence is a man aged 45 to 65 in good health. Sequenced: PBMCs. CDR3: CASSLTGGNEKLFF. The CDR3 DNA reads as TGTGCCAGCAGCTTGACAGGGGGCAATGAAAAACTGTTTTTT.